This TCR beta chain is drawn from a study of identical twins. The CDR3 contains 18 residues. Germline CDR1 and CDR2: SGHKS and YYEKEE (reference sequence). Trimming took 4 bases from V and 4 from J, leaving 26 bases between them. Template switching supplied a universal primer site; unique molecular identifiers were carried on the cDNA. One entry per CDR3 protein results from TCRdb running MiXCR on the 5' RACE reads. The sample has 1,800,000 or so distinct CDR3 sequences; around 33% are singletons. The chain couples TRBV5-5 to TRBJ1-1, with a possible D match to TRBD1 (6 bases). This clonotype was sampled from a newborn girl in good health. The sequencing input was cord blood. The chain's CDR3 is CASSRWALGGLLGTEAFF. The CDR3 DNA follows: TGTGCCAGCAGCCGATGGGCATTGGGGGGCTTGTTGGGCACTGAAGCTTTCTTT.